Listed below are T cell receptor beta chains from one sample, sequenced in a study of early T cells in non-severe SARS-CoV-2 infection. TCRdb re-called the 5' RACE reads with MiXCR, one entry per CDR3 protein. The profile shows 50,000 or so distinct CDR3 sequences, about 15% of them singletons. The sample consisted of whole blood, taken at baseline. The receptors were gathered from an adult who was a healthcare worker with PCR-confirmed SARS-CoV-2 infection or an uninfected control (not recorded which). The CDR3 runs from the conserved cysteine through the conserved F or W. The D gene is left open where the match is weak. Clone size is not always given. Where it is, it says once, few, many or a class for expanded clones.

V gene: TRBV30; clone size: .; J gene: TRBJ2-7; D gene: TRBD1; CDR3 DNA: TGTGCCTGGAGATTAGACAGGGACTACGAGCAGTACTTC; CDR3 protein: CAWRLDRDYEQYF
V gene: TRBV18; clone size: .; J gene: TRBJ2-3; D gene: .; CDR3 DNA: TGTGCCAGCTCATTACCCCGCCCCTCGGATACGCAGTATTTT; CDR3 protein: CASSLPRPSDTQYF
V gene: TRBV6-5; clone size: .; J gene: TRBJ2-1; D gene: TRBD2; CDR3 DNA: TGTGCCACCAGCGGGGGGGCCGATAATGAGCAGTTCTTC; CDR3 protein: CATSGGADNEQFF
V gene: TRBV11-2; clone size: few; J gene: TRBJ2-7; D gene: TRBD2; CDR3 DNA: TGTGCCAGCAGCTCAGCGGGGCTCGCCTCCTACGAGCAGTACTTC; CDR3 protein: CASSSAGLASYEQYF
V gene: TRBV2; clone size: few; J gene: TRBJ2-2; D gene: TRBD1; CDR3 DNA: TGTGCCAGCAGTCAGGGGGCCGGGGAGCTGTTTTTT; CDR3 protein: CASSQGAGELFF
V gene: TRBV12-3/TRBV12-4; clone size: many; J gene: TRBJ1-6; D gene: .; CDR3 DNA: TGTGCCAGCAGTTTAGCGAGCGTACAAATCCTCCACTTT; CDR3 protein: CASSLASVQILHF
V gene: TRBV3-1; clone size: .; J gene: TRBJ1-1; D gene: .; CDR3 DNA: TGTGCCAGCAGCCAAGTCAGGGTAACTGAAGCTTTCTTT; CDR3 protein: CASSQVRVTEAFF
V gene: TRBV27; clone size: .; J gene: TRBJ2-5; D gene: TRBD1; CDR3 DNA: TGTGCCAGCAGTTGGGACAGACTATCGGAGACCCAGTACTTC; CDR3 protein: CASSWDRLSETQYF
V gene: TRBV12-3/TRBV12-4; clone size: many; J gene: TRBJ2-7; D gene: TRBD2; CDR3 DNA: TGTGCCAGCAGCCCGGGGACTAGCGGGAGTTGGTCCTACGAGCAGTACTTC; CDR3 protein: CASSPGTSGSWSYEQYF
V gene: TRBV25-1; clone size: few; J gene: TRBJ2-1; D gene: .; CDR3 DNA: TGTGCCAGCAGTAATAATCGGGCGACCTCCTACAATGAGCAGTTCTTC; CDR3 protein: CASSNNRATSYNEQFF
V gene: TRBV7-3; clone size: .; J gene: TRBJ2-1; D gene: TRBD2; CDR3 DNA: TGTGCCAGCAGCCCAAAGACTAGCACCTACAATGAGCAGTTCTTC; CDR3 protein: CASSPKTSTYNEQFF
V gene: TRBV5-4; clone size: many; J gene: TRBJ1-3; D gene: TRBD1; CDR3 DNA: TGTGCCAGCAGCCAAAAGCCGACAGGGCCTCAAGGTTATGGCGGTGGAAACACCATATATTTT; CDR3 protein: CASSQKPTGPQGYGGGNTIYF
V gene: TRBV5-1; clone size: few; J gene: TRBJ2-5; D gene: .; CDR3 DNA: TGCGCCAGCAGCTTGTTGCCAGGGATAGAGACCCAGTACTTC; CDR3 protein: CASSLLPGIETQYF
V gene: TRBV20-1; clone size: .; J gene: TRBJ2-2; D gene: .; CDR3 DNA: TGCAGTGCTAGAGGACAGACCACCGGGGAGCTGTTTTTT; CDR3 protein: CSARGQTTGELFF
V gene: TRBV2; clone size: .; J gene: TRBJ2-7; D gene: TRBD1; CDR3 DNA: TGTGCCAGCAGGAGGGACAGTCCCGAGCAGTACTTC; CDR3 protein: CASRRDSPEQYF
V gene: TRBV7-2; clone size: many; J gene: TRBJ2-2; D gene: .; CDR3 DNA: TGTGCCCCCACGGCGCTTTCGAACACCGGGGAGCTGTTTTTT; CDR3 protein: CAPTALSNTGELFF
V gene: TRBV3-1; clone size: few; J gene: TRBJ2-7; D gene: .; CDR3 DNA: TGTGCCAGCAGCCAAGGGGAGCTGGAGCAGTACTTC; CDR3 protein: CASSQGELEQYF
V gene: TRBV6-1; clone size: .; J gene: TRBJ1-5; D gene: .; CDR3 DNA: TGTGCCAGCAGTGAACAGGAAGCAGGCCGCTCCCAGCATTTT; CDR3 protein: CASSEQEAGRSQHF
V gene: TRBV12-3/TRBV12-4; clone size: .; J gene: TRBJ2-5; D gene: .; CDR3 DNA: TGTGCCAGCAGTTTAAACGGGTTTTACCAAGAGACCCAGTACTTC; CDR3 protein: CASSLNGFYQETQYF
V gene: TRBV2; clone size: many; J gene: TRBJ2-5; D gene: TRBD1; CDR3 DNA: TGTGCCAGCAGGGTCGGGACAGATCAAGAGACCCAGTACTTC; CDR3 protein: CASRVGTDQETQYF
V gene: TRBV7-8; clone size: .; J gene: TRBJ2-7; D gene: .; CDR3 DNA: TGTGCCAGCAGCCGGGGGGCTAGCGGAAATTATCTAAGCTCCTACGAGCAGTACTTC; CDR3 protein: CASSRGASGNYLSSYEQYF
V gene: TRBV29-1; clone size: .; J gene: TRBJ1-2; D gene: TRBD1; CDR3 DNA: TGCAGCGCACCGGGACAGGGGATATATGGCTACACCTTC; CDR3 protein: CSAPGQGIYGYTF
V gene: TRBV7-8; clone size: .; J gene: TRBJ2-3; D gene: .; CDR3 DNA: TGTGCCAGCAGCTTTTCGGTGAATAGCGCCTTAAGGGATACGCAGTATTTT; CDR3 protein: CASSFSVNSALRDTQYF
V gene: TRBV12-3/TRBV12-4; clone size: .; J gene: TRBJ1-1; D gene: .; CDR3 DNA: TGTGCCAGCAGTAGGACGGTGAACACTGAAGCTTTCTTT; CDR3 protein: CASSRTVNTEAFF
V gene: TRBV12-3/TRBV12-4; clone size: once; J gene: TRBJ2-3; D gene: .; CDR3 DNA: TGTGCCAGCTACTACCACTCCGGGGGGCGCACAGATACGCAGTATTTT; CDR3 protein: CASYYHSGGRTDTQYF
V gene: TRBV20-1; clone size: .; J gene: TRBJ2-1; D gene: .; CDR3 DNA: TGCAGTGCTAGAGTGTCGGGGTACAATGAGCAGTTCTTC; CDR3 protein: CSARVSGYNEQFF
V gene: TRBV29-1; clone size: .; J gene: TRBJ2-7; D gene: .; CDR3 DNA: TGCAGCGTTGAGGAGGCCCTTTCCTACGAGCAGTACTTC; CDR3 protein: CSVEEALSYEQYF
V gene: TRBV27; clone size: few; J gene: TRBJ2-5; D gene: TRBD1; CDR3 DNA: TGTGCCAGCAGTTTAAGGCGCGGCAGTTACAGGGGTGAGACCCAGTACTTC; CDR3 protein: CASSLRRGSYRGETQYF
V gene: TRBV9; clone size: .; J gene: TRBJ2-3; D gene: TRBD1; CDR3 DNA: TGTGCCAGCAGCGTAGATGCCTGGACAGGGGGCGCAGATACGCAGTATTTT; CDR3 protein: CASSVDAWTGGADTQYF
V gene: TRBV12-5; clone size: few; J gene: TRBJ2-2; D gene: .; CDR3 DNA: TGTGCTAGTACCCAAATAGGGGCTGGGGCGGCGGAGGCCGGGGAGCTGTTTTTT; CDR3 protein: CASTQIGAGAAEAGELFF
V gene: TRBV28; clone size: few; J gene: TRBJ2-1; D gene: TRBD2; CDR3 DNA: TGTGCCAGCAGTTCAGCAGGACTAGCGGGGGCCCACTCCTACAATGAGCAGTTCTTC; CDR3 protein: CASSSAGLAGAHSYNEQFF
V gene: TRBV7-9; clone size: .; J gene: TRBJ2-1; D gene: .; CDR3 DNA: TGTGCCAGCAGCTTCGCAACTTACAATGAGCAGTTCTTC; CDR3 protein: CASSFATYNEQFF
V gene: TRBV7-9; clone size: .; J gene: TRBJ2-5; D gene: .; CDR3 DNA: TGTGCCAGCAGTCCACTAGCCACCCAAGAGACCCAGTACTTC; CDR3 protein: CASSPLATQETQYF
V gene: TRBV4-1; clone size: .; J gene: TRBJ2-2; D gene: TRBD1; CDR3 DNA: TGCGCCAGCAGCCCGGGACAGGGGGTCACCGGGGAGCTGTTTTTT; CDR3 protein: CASSPGQGVTGELFF
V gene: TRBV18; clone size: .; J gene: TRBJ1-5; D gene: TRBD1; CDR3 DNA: TGTGCCAGCTCATCGGGACAGCCCACGCCCCAGCATTTT; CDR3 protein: CASSSGQPTPQHF
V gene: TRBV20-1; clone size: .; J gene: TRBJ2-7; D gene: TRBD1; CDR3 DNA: TGCAGTGCCGCGCGGACAGGAGCTTTATCCTACGAGCAGTACTTC; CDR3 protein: CSAARTGALSYEQYF
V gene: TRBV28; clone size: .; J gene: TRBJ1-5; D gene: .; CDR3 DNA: TGTGCCAGCGCTGGGGAAAATCAGCCCCAGCATTTT; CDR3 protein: CASAGENQPQHF
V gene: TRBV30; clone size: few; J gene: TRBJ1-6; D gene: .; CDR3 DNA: TGTGCCTGGAGCTGGGGACACCCCTTGGGAGGTTCACCCCTCCACTTT; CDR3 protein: CAWSWGHPLGGSPLHF
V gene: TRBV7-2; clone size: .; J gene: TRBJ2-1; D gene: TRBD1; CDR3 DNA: TGTGCCAGCAGCCCCCCGACAGGGGTCAATGAGCAGTTCTTC; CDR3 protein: CASSPPTGVNEQFF
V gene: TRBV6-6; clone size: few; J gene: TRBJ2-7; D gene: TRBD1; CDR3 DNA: TGTGCCAGCACCACTCACCGGGACAGGGGCTCCTACGAGCAGTACTTC; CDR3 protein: CASTTHRDRGSYEQYF
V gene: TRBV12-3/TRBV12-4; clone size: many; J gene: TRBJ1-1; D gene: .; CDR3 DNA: TGTGCCAGCAGTTTGAAGACAGGCGGTACTGTGGCTTTCTTT; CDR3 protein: CASSLKTGGTVAFF
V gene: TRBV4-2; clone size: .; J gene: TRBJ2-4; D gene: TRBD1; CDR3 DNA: TGTGCCAGCAGCCAAGGGGACAGGGCCAAAAACATTCAGTACTTC; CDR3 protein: CASSQGDRAKNIQYF
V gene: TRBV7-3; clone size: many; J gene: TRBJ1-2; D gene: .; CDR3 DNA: TGTGCCAGCAGCTTAAAAAATAACTATGGCTACACCTTC; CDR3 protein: CASSLKNNYGYTF
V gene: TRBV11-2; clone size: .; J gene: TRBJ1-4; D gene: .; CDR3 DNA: TGTGCCAGCAGCTTGTTGGGGTCAACTAATGAAAAACTGTTTTTT; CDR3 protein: CASSLLGSTNEKLFF
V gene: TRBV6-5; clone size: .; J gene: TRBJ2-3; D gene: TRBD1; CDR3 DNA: TGTGCCAGCAGTTTGCCGGGACAGGGGGCAGATACGCAGTATTTT; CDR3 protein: CASSLPGQGADTQYF
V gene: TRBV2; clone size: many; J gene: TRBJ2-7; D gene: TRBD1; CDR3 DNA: TGTGCCAGCAGTGTGACAGGGACGGTGGGCGAGCAGTACTTC; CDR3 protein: CASSVTGTVGEQYF
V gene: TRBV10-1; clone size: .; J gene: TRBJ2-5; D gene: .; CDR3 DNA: TGCGCCAGCAGTGAGGAGGCCAGGGCGGCAGAGACCCAGTACTTC; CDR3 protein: CASSEEARAAETQYF
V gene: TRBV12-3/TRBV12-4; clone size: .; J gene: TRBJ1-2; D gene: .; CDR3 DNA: TGTGCCAGCAGTTTTCTAGGGGGCTATGGCTACACCTTC; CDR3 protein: CASSFLGGYGYTF
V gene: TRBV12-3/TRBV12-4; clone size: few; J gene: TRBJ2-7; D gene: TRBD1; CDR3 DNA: TGTGCCAGCAGCGCTACCGGGACAGGGGTCTACGAGCAGTACTTC; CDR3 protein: CASSATGTGVYEQYF
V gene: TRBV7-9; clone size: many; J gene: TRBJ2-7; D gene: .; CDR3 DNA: TGTGCCAGCAGCCCCGGTAGCCCCGAGCAGTACTTC; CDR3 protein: CASSPGSPEQYF
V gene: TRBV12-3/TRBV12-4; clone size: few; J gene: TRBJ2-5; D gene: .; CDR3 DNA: TGTGCCAGCAGTTTGCTAGCTGTTGAGACCCAGTACTTC; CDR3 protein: CASSLLAVETQYF
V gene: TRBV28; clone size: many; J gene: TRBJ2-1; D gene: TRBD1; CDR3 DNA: TGTGCCAGCAGGACCGGGACAGGGTCGGGCGAGCAGTTCTTC; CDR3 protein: CASRTGTGSGEQFF
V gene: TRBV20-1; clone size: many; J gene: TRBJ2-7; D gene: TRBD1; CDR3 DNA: TGCAGTGCTCCGACAGGGCCTCCCTACGAGCAGTACTTC; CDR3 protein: CSAPTGPPYEQYF
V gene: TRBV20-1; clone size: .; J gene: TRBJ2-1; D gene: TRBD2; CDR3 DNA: TGCAGTGCTGGCCCGGGACTAGCGTATAAGGATGAGCAGTTCTTC; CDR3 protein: CSAGPGLAYKDEQFF